Presented here are 30 T cell receptor beta chains from one specimen sequenced in a study of T cells in Graves' hyperthyroidism and ophthalmopathy (dated by TCRdb to between 2017 and 2020). The library was produced with multiplex PCR. The reads were generated on an Illumina HiSeq 2000. Amplification of TCR beta CDR3 regions was carried out from RNA transcripts. A first-round RT-PCR of the TCR CDR3 used the HTBI primer set with the Qiagen OneStep RT-PCR kit. Using fastp trimming at Q25 and MiXCR clonotype assembly, TCRdb reanalyzed the public sequencing data and kept in-frame beta chains. Each entry merges the rows of one CDR3 protein and shows their most common DNA and genes. This sample lists under 800,000 distinct CDR3 sequences; around 15% were detected once. The ten largest clones represent roughly 10% of the sample. The sequenced sample consisted of blood. These receptors all stem from a woman younger than 30 with Graves' hyperthyroidism.

This clonotype was seen at least ten times. The V and J genes are TRBV4-1 and TRBJ1-5; 7 bases agree with TRBD1. After removal of 0 bases from V and 6 bases from J, the junction contained 5 bases not matched to a gene. This CDR3 contains 15 residues. Per germline, CDR1 MGHRA and CDR2 YSYEKL. The CDR3 region is CASSQDTGVSQPQHF. For the CDR3, the DNA is TGCGCCAGCAGCCAAGATACAGGGGTTAGTCAGCCCCAGCATTTT.

This clonotype occurred a few times. The chain recombines TRBV3-1 with TRBJ2-1, with a possible D match to TRBD2 (6 bases). The germline V gene encodes CDR1 LGHDT and CDR2 YNNKEL (reference sequence). Trimming stripped 1 base from V and 9 bases from J, with 16 bases between. The CDR3 covers 15 residues. CDR3 residues: CASSQGTSRKGEQFF. The CDR3 nucleotides are TGTGCCAGCAGCCAAGGCACTAGCCGAAAGGGTGAGCAGTTCTTC.

The chain joins TRBV11-2 to TRBJ2-2; either TRBD1 or TRBD2 may supply D (5 bases each). CDR1 is SGHAT, CDR2 FQNNGV, per germline. V lost 2 bases and J 7 bases, leaving 17 bases between the germline ends. This CDR3 is 16 amino acids long. CDR3 in DNA: TGTGCCAGCAGCTTATGGGTGGGGGAGTGGAACGGGGAGCTGTTTTTT. It is translated as CASSLWVGEWNGELFF.

V and J are TRBV20-1 and TRBJ2-1; 7 bases line up with TRBD1. The CDR3 has 13 residues. The germline gives CDR1 DFQATT, CDR2 SNEGSKA (reference sequence). With 6 bases clipped from V and 6 bases from J, the junction kept 8 bases outside the gene matches. The CDR3 DNA follows: TGCAGTGCGAAGCATACAGGGGCCAATGAGCAGTTCTTC. It encodes CSAKHTGANEQFF.

The rearrangement links TRBV6-2 or TRBV6-3 to TRBJ2-3, with 9 bases fitting TRBD1. Trimming removed 6 bases from V and 6 bases from J; junction bases left unmatched: 16. Germline V gene lookup returns CDR1 MNHEY and CDR2 SVGEGT. CDR3 length equals 17 residues. This CDR3 is CASRRNPGDRDRDTQYF. CDR3 DNA: TGTGCCAGCAGACGAAATCCGGGGGACAGGGATAGGGATACGCAGTATTTT.

The chain carries TRBV5-1 and TRBJ1-2, with 7 nucleotides matching TRBD1. CDR1 and CDR2 from the germline V gene are SGHRS and YFSETQ. This CDR3 spans 13 amino acids. V trimming: 0 bases; J trimming: 8 bases; junction bases outside the gene matches: 4. DNA for the CDR3: TGCGCCAGCAGCTTGGGAGGGGGCTTCGGCTACACCTTC. Protein product: CASSLGGGFGYTF.

This clonotype was seen ten or more times. V is TRBV2 and J is TRBJ2-7; 7 bases are shared with TRBD2. CDR3 length: 14 amino acids. In germline, CDR1 is SNHLY, CDR2 FYNNEI. The ends lost 7 bases at V and 0 bases at J; junction bases unmatched: 6. The chain's CDR3 is CASTTGGSSYEQYF. CDR3 bases: TGTGCCAGCACTACGGGCGGGAGCTCCTACGAGCAGTACTTC. The whole variable domain, remainder taken from reference TRBV2 and TRBJ2-7, is EPEVTQTPSHQVTQMGQEVILRCVPISNHLYFYWYRQILGQKVEFLVSFYNNEISEKSEIFDDQFSVERPDGSNFTLKIRSTKLEDSAMYFCASTTGGSSYEQYFGPGTRLTVT.

The chain is built from TRBV29-1 and TRBJ1-2; D remains ambiguous. V lost 3 bases to trimming and J lost 4 bases, with 12 bases between them. Germline-derived CDR1 and CDR2 are SQVTM and ANQGSEA. This CDR3 is built from 13 residues. CDR3: CSVERGSGYGYTF. DNA for the CDR3: TGCAGCGTTGAGAGAGGGTCCGGCTATGGCTACACCTTC.

This clonotype was observed many times. The chain is built from TRBV29-1 and TRBJ2-7; 10 bases map to TRBD2. The trim removed 4 bases at V and 2 bases at J, leaving 14 bases unmatched. This CDR3 is 17 amino acids long. Germline V CDR1 and CDR2: SQVTM, ANQGSEA. Here the CDR3 reads CSVVSRIAGGQTYEQYF. Here the CDR3 DNA reads TGCAGCGTTGTATCTCGGATAGCGGGAGGCCAAACCTACGAGCAGTACTTC.

There are many counts of this clonotype. The chain couples TRBV20-1 to TRBJ1-1, with a possible D match to TRBD1 (5 bases). Germline V gene lookup returns CDR1 DFQATT and CDR2 SNEGSKA (reference sequence). V lost 3 bases, J lost 1 base, and 12 bases lay in between. CDR3 length: 14 amino acids. The CDR3 sequence: CSARSQGWNTEAFF. CDR3 nucleotide sequence: TGCAGTGCTAGGTCTCAGGGATGGAACACTGAAGCTTTCTTT.

V is TRBV30 and J is TRBJ2-4; 14 bases are a match to TRBD2. The germline V gene has CDR1 GTSNPN and CDR2 SVGIG (reference sequence). This CDR3 region has 16 residues. J lost 6 bases, V lost 0 bases, and 4 bases had no gene match. The CDR3 DNA reads as TGTGCCTGGAGTGTACGAGGACTAGCGGGGGGAAACATTCAGTACTTC. Residues: CAWSVRGLAGGNIQYF.

This clonotype was observed a handful of times. V and J are TRBV6-9 and TRBJ1-4; tentatively, D is TRBD1 (6 bases). In germline, CDR1 is MNHGY, CDR2 SVAAGI. The CDR3 is 15 residues long. Trimming cost V 7 bases and J 4 bases, with 16 bases left between them. CDR3 sequence (DNA): TGTGCCAGCAATTTAGGGGGGGCTTATAATGAAAAACTGTTTTTT. The encoded protein is CASNLGGAYNEKLFF.

The sample holds a few counts of this clonotype. The V gene is TRBV6-2 or TRBV6-3, the J gene TRBJ2-2; no firm D call. This CDR3 has 15 amino acids. Germline-derived CDR1 and CDR2 are MNHEY and SVGEGT. Trimming removed 3 bases from V and 2 bases from J, with 10 bases in between. The DNA for the CDR3 is TGTGCCAGCAGTTATACCGGCATAAACACCGGGGAGCTGTTTTTT. Its translation is CASSYTGINTGELFF.

The sample holds a few counts of this clonotype. The chain has TRBV19 and TRBJ2-5; 12 bases fit TRBD1. The CDR3 consists of 16 residues. The V segment lost 4 bases and the J segment 4 bases; nucleotides outside the gene matches: 7. The germline V gene encodes CDR1 LNHDA and CDR2 SQIVND (reference sequence). CDR3 coding DNA: TGTGCCAGTAGTAAGCCGGGACAGGGGGCCCGAGAGACCCAGTACTTC. It specifies CASSKPGQGARETQYF.

This clonotype was counted many times. This sequence joins TRBV20-1 and TRBJ1-5; D gene unclear. This CDR3 spans 13 amino acids. In germline, CDR1 is DFQATT, CDR2 SNEGSKA (reference sequence). V was trimmed by 0 bases and J by 2 bases, leaving 5 bases between them. CDR3 sequence (DNA): TGCAGTGCTAGAGAAATGGGCAATCAGCCCCAGCATTTT. Protein: CSAREMGNQPQHF.

This clonotype was seen a handful of times. The chain combines TRBV6-1 with TRBJ1-5, with D possibly matching TRBD1 (5 bases). V lost 6 bases to trimming and J lost 6 bases, with 15 bases between them. The CDR3 has 14 residues. In germline, CDR1 is MNHNS, CDR2 SASEGT. The CDR3 loop is CASRRRAGGQPQHF. Written as DNA, the CDR3 is TGTGCCAGCAGGCGACGGGCGGGGGGTCAGCCCCAGCATTTT.

This clonotype was counted a few times. J is TRBJ2-1 and V is TRBV20-1, with 9 bases that match TRBD2. The CDR3 is 14 amino acids. The V gene's germline CDR1 is DFQATT and CDR2 SNEGSKA (reference sequence). V lost 0 bases to trimming and J lost 7 bases; unmatched junction nucleotides: 4. CDR3 region: CSARDTSGRNEQFF. The DNA of the CDR3 is TGCAGTGCTAGAGATACCAGCGGGAGGAATGAGCAGTTCTTC.

This clonotype was counted at least ten times. This rearrangement joins TRBV12-3 or TRBV12-4 to TRBJ2-3; TRBD1 matches 10 bases. The CDR3 runs to 19 residues. Unmatched junction bases numbered 17, after V lost 6 bases and J lost 2 bases. CDR3 amino acids: CASSSLVAGTGASTDTQYF. The CDR3 DNA reads TGTGCCAGCAGCTCCCTCGTCGCCGGGACAGGGGCGTCCACAGATACGCAGTATTTT.

In this sample, this clonotype turned up many times. This chain connects TRBV11-1 to TRBJ2-5; no clear D. The V gene's germline CDR1 is SGHAT and CDR2 FQDESV (reference sequence). CDR3 length equals 11 residues. Trimming shortened V by 5 bases and J by 1 base, and 2 bases separated the two germline ends. In nucleotides, the CDR3 is TGTGCCAGCAGCATCCAAGAGACCCAGTACTTC. Its translation is CASSIQETQYF.

The J gene is TRBJ2-1, the V gene TRBV7-9, with D maybe TRBD2 (5 bases). Per the germline V gene, CDR1 is SEHNR and CDR2 is FQNEAQ (reference sequence). The CDR3 has 17 residues. Trimming pared 2 bases from V and 0 bases from J, leaving 14 bases between. In nucleotides, the CDR3 is TGTGCCAGCAGCTTATTAGCGCGGAGAAGCTCCTACAATGAGCAGTTCTTC. It yields the protein CASSLLARRSSYNEQFF.

The sample holds a few counts of this clonotype. Relative to the germline gene, one junction end is altered; a read error may explain this. V usage is TRBV10-3 and J usage is TRBJ2-1; 8 nucleotides align to TRBD1. The germline CDR1 and CDR2 sequences are ENHRY and SYGVKD. The CDR3 contains 17 residues. CDR3 protein: CASSYSAGTGGYNEQFF. The CDR3 nucleotides are TGTGCCAGCAGTTACTCGGCCGGGACAGGTGGCTACAATGAGCAGTTCTTC.

This rearrangement joins TRBV29-1 to TRBJ2-1; possibly TRBD2 for D (6 bases). CDR3 size: 13 residues. V was cut by 5 bases and J by 5 bases, with 13 bases left in between. Germline CDR1 and CDR2: SQVTM and ANQGSEA. The CDR3 sequence is CSVRASDHNEQFF. CDR3 nucleotide sequence: TGCAGCGTTCGCGCTAGCGACCACAATGAGCAGTTCTTC.

This clonotype was picked up a small number of times. This clone may be a read error of a much larger clone one base away. This chain links TRBV20-1 with TRBJ2-5; D is unresolved. Per germline, CDR1 DFQATT and CDR2 SNEGSKA (reference sequence). V was shortened by 1 base and J by 4 bases, with 1 base between the two germline ends. This CDR3 is 10 amino acids long. In nucleotides, the CDR3 is TGCAGTGCTAGAGTAGAGACCCAGTACTTC. It codes for CSARVETQYF.

Ten or more counts support this clonotype. This chain connects TRBV20-1 to TRBJ2-1; 12 bases match TRBD2. J gave up 9 bases and V 3 bases, and 6 bases lay outside the gene matches. Germline V gene lookup returns CDR1 DFQATT and CDR2 SNEGSKA (reference sequence). The CDR3 is 14 amino acids. CDR3 protein: CSASLGLAGPEQFF. For the CDR3, the DNA is TGCAGTGCTAGCCTGGGACTAGCGGGTCCTGAGCAGTTCTTC.

There are many counts of this clonotype. The chain couples TRBV6-1 to TRBJ2-1; TRBD1 aligns across 7 bases. CDR1 is MNHNS, CDR2 SASEGT, per germline. The CDR3 is made up of 15 amino acids. After removal of 5 bases from V and 2 bases from J, the junction contained 6 bases not matched to a gene. Here the CDR3 reads CASSRTGSPYNEQFF. CDR3 coding DNA: TGTGCCAGCAGTCGGACAGGATCACCCTACAATGAGCAGTTCTTC.

This clonotype appeared a few times. One end of the junction does not line up with germline, which may come from a read error. The chain uses TRBV6-2 or TRBV6-3 and TRBJ2-5; 8 nucleotides match TRBD1. There are 19 residues in the CDR3. Germline V gives CDR1 MNHEY, CDR2 SVGEGT. CDR3 in DNA: TGTGCCAGCAATTACAAACCAGCGGACGGACAGGGATTTCAAGAGACCCAGTACTTC. It is translated as CASNYKPADGQGFQETQYF.

On this clonotype itself: This clone may be a read error of a much larger clone one base away. The V and J genes are TRBV3-1 and TRBJ2-1; 9 nucleotides line up with TRBD1. The CDR3 is 15 amino acids. Germline V lookup: CDR1 LGHDT, CDR2 YNNKEL (reference sequence). The CDR3 nucleotides are TGTGCCAGCAGGGCGGAACAGGGGGCGTTCTATGAGCAGTCCTTC. Translating gives CASRAEQGAFYEQSF.

This clonotype was seen at least ten times. The V gene is TRBV20-1, the J gene TRBJ2-1, with 9 bases lining up with TRBD2. Looked up from germline, CDR1 is DFQATT and CDR2 is SNEGSKA (reference sequence). V dropped 0 bases and J dropped 8; count of bases not matched to a gene: 8. The CDR3 loop spans 15 amino acids. Here the CDR3 reads CSARDLGSGRDEQFF. CDR3 bases: TGCAGTGCTAGAGATCTCGGTAGCGGGAGAGATGAGCAGTTCTTC.

The chain employs TRBV4-1 and TRBJ2-4; D unclear. The CDR3 loop spans 16 amino acids. Germline V gene sequence: CDR1 MGHRA, CDR2 YSYEKL. Trimming shortened V by 4 bases and J by 0 bases, and 13 bases separated the two germline ends. The CDR3: CASSRLPGIAKNIQYF. The CDR3 region has the DNA TGCGCCAGCAGCCGCCTACCGGGTATAGCCAAAAACATTCAGTACTTC.

This clonotype has ten or more counts. V usage is TRBV7-9 and J usage is TRBJ2-3, with no clear D. In germline, CDR1 is SEHNR, CDR2 FQNEAQ (reference sequence). Trimming left V 1 base short and J 0 bases short, with 8 bases between. The CDR3 sequence is 15 residues long. The CDR3 sequence: CASSLESWSTDTQYF. CDR3 sequence (DNA): TGTGCCAGCAGCTTAGAGAGCTGGAGCACAGATACGCAGTATTTT.